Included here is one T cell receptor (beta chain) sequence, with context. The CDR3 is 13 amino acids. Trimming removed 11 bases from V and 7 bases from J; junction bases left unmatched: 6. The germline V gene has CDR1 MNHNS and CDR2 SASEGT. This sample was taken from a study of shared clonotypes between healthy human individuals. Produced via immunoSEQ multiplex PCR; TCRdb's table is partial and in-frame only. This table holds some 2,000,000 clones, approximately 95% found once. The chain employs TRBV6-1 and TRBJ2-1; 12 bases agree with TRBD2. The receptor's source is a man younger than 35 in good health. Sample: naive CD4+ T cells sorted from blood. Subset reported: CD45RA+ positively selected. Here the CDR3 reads CAGRTSGKNEQFF. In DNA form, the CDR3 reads TGTGCCGGAAGGACTAGCGGGAAGAATGAGCAGTTCTTC.